This TCR beta chain is drawn from a study of cytomegalovirus exposure and HLA in healthy donors. The study's findings and limits: Later findings reportedly placed an Asian-associated ancestry cluster below the roughly 700-donor mean for N-insertions. Presence/absence analyses assumed roughly uniform sequencing depth across donors, which may not hold. Later analysis showed TCR association rates varying by HLA locus, highest for DRB1 and lowest for HLA-C. Researchers reported from a later analysis that most CMV-associated TCR beta chains appeared HLA-restricted.

On this clone itself: Its target is unknown.

60 Vbeta and 13 Jbeta primers were used in PCR. The protocol was immunoSEQ multiplex PCR, while the TCRdb copy is restricted to in-frame clones and leaves out a portion. This table holds approximately 190,000 clones, around 86% found once. The junction had 9 bases not matched to a gene; V was cut back by 0 bases and J by 8 bases. Per germline, CDR1 MNHEY and CDR2 SVGAGI. This CDR3 is 15 amino acids long. The chain joins TRBV6-5 to TRBJ1-2, with 7 bases lining up with TRBD1. The sequence derives from a man aged 35-49 years in good health and CMV-seropositive. The sequenced material came from PBMCs. The CDR3 DNA reads TGTGCCAGCAGTTACTCGGAGGGGGCGCCGGGAGGCTACACCTTC. Translation: CASSYSEGAPGGYTF.